This T cell receptor (beta chain) is from a study of blood T cell repertoires in COVID-19. The germline CDR1 and CDR2 sequences are SGHRS and YFSETQ. J lost 4 bases, V lost 5 bases, and 8 bases had no gene match. The length of the CDR3 is 14 residues. Original processing methods: Counts of nucleated cells, estimated from reference gene primer amplification, were obtained. Produced via immunoSEQ multiplex PCR; TCRdb's table is partial and in-frame only. V, J and clone size reflect that table, while D and trimming were determined from the DNA. The sample shows roughly 67,000 clones, about 80% of them seen only once.

The V and J genes are TRBV5-1 and TRBJ1-2; TRBD1 aligns across 7 bases. The sequenced sample was peripheral blood. This TCR came from a human donor in a cohort sampled during active COVID-19. As DNA, the CDR3 is TGCGCCAGCAGTCCTTTCACAGGGGCCTATGGCTACACCTTC. Its translation: CASSPFTGAYGYTF.